These 10 T cell receptor beta chains share one sample of origin, sequenced in a study of beta chain features in type 1 diabetes. The antigens for these receptors are not known. Whole-study findings and limits: When Type 1 diabetes patients were examined, their TCRB CDR3s proved moderately but significantly shorter in all four CD4+ subsets.

What was sequenced were expressed TCRB transcripts, since all of the isolated RNA had been reverse transcribed. Profiled with immunoSEQ multiplex PCR; TCRdb holds only in-frame clones, not every one. The profile covers over 25,000 clones, with approximately 55% appearing a single time and roughly 1.5% taken by the ten largest. Input material: Tregs from blood. These receptors were collected from a young woman with type 1 diabetes.

This clone has just a few counts. The chain carries TRBV7-9 and TRBJ1-4; D perhaps matches TRBD1 (5 bases). Germline V gene data show CDR1 as SEHNR and CDR2 as FQNEAQ (reference sequence). CDR3 length: 15 residues. The V gene lost 4 bases and the J gene lost 8 bases, with 17 bases spanning the gap. Written as DNA, the CDR3 is TGTGCCAGCAGCTCCACCGGGACTCCCCGCGAAAAACTGTTTTTT. It codes for CASSSTGTPREKLFF.

This clone has just one count. The chain uses TRBV7-9 and TRBJ2-5; 13 bases agree with TRBD2. This CDR3 spans 17 amino acids. From germline, CDR1 is SEHNR and CDR2 FQNEAQ (reference sequence). Losses at the gene ends were 0 bases for V and 4 bases for J; bases not matched to a gene: 5. Here the CDR3 reads CASSLAGTSGIGETQYF. As DNA, the CDR3 is TGTGCCAGCAGCTTAGCCGGGACTAGCGGGATCGGAGAGACCCAGTACTTC.

The table lists this clone with a few counts. The V gene is TRBV18, the J gene TRBJ2-1; TRBD1 might be the D (6 bases). This CDR3 is built from 12 residues. The germline V gene encodes CDR1 KGHSH and CDR2 LQKENI. V lost 4 bases, J lost 7 bases, and 8 bases lay in between. The CDR3 loop reads CASSLQGNEQFF. In DNA form, the CDR3 reads TGTGCCAGCTCACTACAGGGAAATGAGCAGTTCTTC.

The chain is built from TRBV7-2 and TRBJ2-3; TRBD2 aligns across 7 bases. This CDR3 contains 16 residues. The ends lost 5 bases at V and 3 bases at J; junction bases unmatched: 11. Germline V lookup: CDR1 SGHTA, CDR2 FQGNSA. This chain's CDR3 is CASSGGGSRATDTQYF. The CDR3 DNA follows: TGTGCCAGCAGCGGGGGGGGGTCCCGAGCGACAGATACGCAGTATTTT.

There are a few counts of this clone. The chain carries TRBV5-1 and TRBJ2-1; 12 bases map to TRBD2. This CDR3 is 18 amino acids long. CDR1 SGHRS and CDR2 YFSETQ come from the germline V gene. J was trimmed by 9 bases and V by 4 bases; bases with no gene match: 17. CDR3 sequence: CASSIGPASGRARAEQFF. The CDR3 nucleotides read TGCGCCAGCAGCATTGGCCCGGCTAGCGGGAGGGCCCGGGCTGAGCAGTTCTTC.

This clone came up a few times. The chain joins TRBV21-1 to TRBJ2-7; no DNA check was done on the table's D call, TRBD2. TRBV21-1 is listed as a pseudogene. This CDR3 is 13 amino acids long. CDR3 bases: TGTGCCAGCAGCCTAGCGGGAGGGCACGAGCAGTACGTC. Protein: CASSLAGGHEQYV.

The V gene is TRBV5-1, the J gene TRBJ2-7; D is unclear. There are 12 residues in the CDR3. Germline V CDR1 and CDR2: SGHRS, YFSETQ. The ends were cut back, 0 bases at V and 4 bases at J, with 5 bases in the middle. The CDR3 loop reads CASSLGYYEQYF. The DNA for the CDR3 is TGCGCCAGCAGCTTGGGCTATTACGAGCAGTACTTC.

This chain links TRBV6-6 with TRBJ2-3, with 7 positions matching TRBD1. Per the germline V gene, CDR1 is MNHNY and CDR2 is SVGAGI (reference sequence). This CDR3 is 15 amino acids long. The J segment lost 0 bases and the V segment lost 2 bases, leaving 2 bases of the junction unmatched. For the CDR3, the DNA is TGTGCCAGCAGTTACCCCAGGGGGAGCACAGATACGCAGTATTTT. Its translation is CASSYPRGSTDTQYF.

The rearrangement uses TRBV9 and TRBJ2-1; TRBD2 might be the D (5 bases). CDR3 length: 15 residues. Looked up from germline, CDR1 is SGDLS and CDR2 is YYNGEE. Between the trimmed V and J ends, which lost 5 bases and 4 bases, there was a span of 16 bases. This CDR3 is CASSASGSGYNEQFF. The CDR3 DNA sequence: TGTGCCAGCAGTGCCAGTGGATCGGGGTACAATGAGCAGTTCTTC.

J is TRBJ2-5 and V is TRBV7-3; 7 bases line up with TRBD2. CDR3 size: 13 residues. V lost 5 bases and J lost 4; bases outside the gene matches: 4. Germline-derived CDR1 and CDR2 are SGHTA and FQGTGA. This CDR3 reads CASSPPGGETQYF. DNA of the CDR3: TGTGCCAGCAGCCCCCCGGGGGGAGAGACCCAGTACTTC.